This TCR beta chain emerged from a study of human T cells and chemical hapten exposure. The time point: pre-sensitization, week 0. Indicated treatment: therapeutic diphenylcyclopropenone sensitization with weekly scalp DPC. Before extraction, the whole blood was not fractionated, and total RNA was taken from it. This clonotype was observed many times. Its antigen is not identified. Germline-derived CDR1 and CDR2 are SNHLY and FYNNEI. J gave up 5 bases and V 6 bases, and 10 bases lay outside the gene matches. The length of the CDR3 is 15 residues. TCRdb re-derived calls from the RACE reads in MiXCR, one entry per CDR3 protein. The sample holds 200,000 to 300,000 distinct CDR3 sequences, 8.6% seen once. Broader study findings: It should be noted that donors had alopecia, so their immune response may differ from healthy people's.

The sequence derives from a woman between 40 and 55 years old with alopecia areata. Some clones in this sample may be carry-over from other donors' samples. Material: whole blood, obtained in connection with sensitization to the hapten diphenylcyclopropenone (DPC). The chain links TRBV2 to TRBJ2-3, with 8 bases identical to TRBD1. The CDR3 coding sequence is TGTGCCAGCAGGAGCTTTGGACAGGGTGGAGATACGCAGTATTTT. Protein product: CASRSFGQGGDTQYF.